The source of this TCR beta chain is a study of blood T cell repertoires in COVID-19. Study at large: Acute and convalescent COVID-19 specimens originated in the United States, Italy and Spain. Nucleic acid was either cDNA or gDNA, and it came from T cells, B-cell-depleted T cells, or PBMCs.

This CDR3 is 12 amino acids long. V lost 2 bases to trimming and J lost 10 bases, with 9 bases between them. Germline V CDR1 and CDR2: GTSNPN, SVGIG (reference sequence). This clone was seen ten or more times. In the authors' methods: For nucleated cells, counts were estimated from reference gene primer amplification. The data were produced by immunoSEQ multiplex PCR, yet TCRdb's version contains in-frame clones alone and is incomplete. That table furnishes V, J and clone size, whereas the DNA furnished D and trimming. The sample gives some 100,000 clones, roughly 83% of which show up once; 17% is in the top ten.

This receptor was obtained from a woman aged 55-75 years with acute or convalescent COVID-19. What was sequenced was peripheral blood. V and J are TRBV30 and TRBJ1-6; D is unresolved. CDR3 sequence reads: CAWSPPVSPLHF. In nucleotides, the CDR3 is TGTGCCTGGAGTCCTCCCGTCTCACCCCTCCACTTT.